These 25 T cell receptor beta chains were all obtained from the same sample, sequenced in a study of molecular identifiers for immune sequencing clone quantification. TCRdb re-analysed the PCR reads in MiXCR, keeping a single row per CDR3 protein. Seen here are over 90,000 distinct CDR3 sequences, under 40% observed once, and the top ten hold 9.7%. The sequenced sample consisted of naive CD8+ T cells from blood, with Jurkat cell RNA spiked in. Stated subset: FACS-sorted CD8+CD4-CCR7+CD45RA+ naive T cells. The receptors were gathered from a human donor in good health. Some libraries in this study had Jurkat cell RNA spiked in.

Note on this clonotype: A much more abundant neighbour one base away suggests this may be a read error. The chain joins TRBV7-8 to TRBJ2-3; 7 bases are shared with TRBD2. The CDR3 loop spans 15 amino acids. Germline-derived CDR1 and CDR2 are SGHVS and FQNEAQ. The trim removed 9 bases at V and 4 bases at J, leaving 13 bases unmatched. This CDR3 reads CARAESGNFADTQYF. As DNA, the CDR3 is TGTGCCAGAGCGGAAAGCGGGAACTTCGCAGATACGCAGTATTTT.

On this clonotype: This may come from a read error, since a much larger clone is one base off. The chain has TRBV13 and TRBJ2-3, with D possibly matching TRBD2 (5 bases). Germline lookup yields CDR1 PRHDT and CDR2 FYEKMQ (reference sequence). This CDR3 region has 15 residues. The CDR3: CVSSWSGLGADTQYF. As DNA, the CDR3 is TGTGTCAGCAGCTGGAGTGGACTTGGGGCAGATACGCAGTATTTT.

This clonotype was observed a handful of times. J is TRBJ2-3 and V is TRBV9, with 8 bases matching TRBD1. The CDR3 totals 13 residues. The V segment lost 6 bases and the J segment 4 bases; nucleotides outside the gene matches: 4. CDR1 and CDR2 (germline): SGDLS, YYNGEE. This CDR3 reads CASKGQGPDTQYF. CDR3 sequence (DNA): TGTGCCAGCAAAGGACAGGGTCCAGATACGCAGTATTTT.

The chain couples TRBV24-1 to TRBJ1-1; D ambiguous. Germline-derived CDR1 and CDR2 are KGHDR and SFDVKD. V was trimmed by 6 bases and J by 3 bases, leaving 10 bases between them. This CDR3 is 13 amino acids long. CDR3 nucleotides: TGTGCCACCAGTTTAGGGAGGGACACTGAAGCTTTCTTT. Its protein is CATSLGRDTEAFF.

This clonotype occurred many times. This rearrangement joins TRBV5-1 to TRBJ1-1; D gene unclear. Germline V gene sequence: CDR1 SGHRS, CDR2 YFSETQ. The CDR3 covers 14 residues. Trimming left V 4 bases short and J 3 bases short, with 13 bases between. CDR3 sequence: CASSPQREDTEAFF. DNA for the CDR3: TGCGCCAGCAGCCCCCAGCGGGAGGACACTGAAGCTTTCTTT. The entire variable domain, with the rest obtained from reference TRBV5-1 and TRBJ1-1, is as follows: KAGVTQTPRYLIKTRGQQVTLSCSPISGHRSVSWYQQTPGQGLQFLFEYFSETQRNKGNFPGRFSGRQFSNSRSEMNVSTLELGDSALYLCASSPQREDTEAFFGQGTRLTVV.

This clonotype has only one observation. An end of the junction does not agree with germline; a read error may underlie this. The V gene is TRBV5-3, the J gene TRBJ2-4; 9 bases fit TRBD1. The assigned J gene may be wrong: the sequence end matches TRBJ2-1 better. TRBV5-3 is noted as an ORF with a role that remains uncertain. This CDR3 spans 15 amino acids. The CDR3 spells CASSLRTGVKIIQFF. CDR3 coding DNA: TGTGCCAGCAGCTTAAGGACAGGGGTCAAAATCATTCAGTTCTTC.

This clonotype came up many times. This chain links TRBV25-1 with TRBJ2-7, with no clear D. Germline CDR1 and CDR2: MGHDK and SYGVNS. V was cut by 2 bases and J by 3 bases, with 8 bases left in between. This CDR3 is built from 13 residues. The CDR3 nucleotides read TGTGCCAGCAGTGAACTCATGAGCTACGAGCAGTACTTC. Encoded protein: CASSELMSYEQYF.

This clonotype was counted once. The chain has TRBV28 and TRBJ1-5, with TRBD1 matching over 9 bases. The V segment lost 6 bases and the J segment 0 bases; nucleotides outside the gene matches: 6. Germline V CDR1 and CDR2: MDHEN, SYDVKM. The CDR3 is made up of 16 amino acids. The CDR3 sequence: CASRSGTGYSNQPQHF. The CDR3 coding sequence is TGTGCCAGCAGATCGGGGACAGGGTATAGCAATCAGCCCCAGCATTTT.

This clonotype appeared a few times. V usage is TRBV29-1 and J usage is TRBJ2-5; 11 nucleotides match TRBD2. V shed 4 bases and J 2 bases; nucleotides not matched to a gene: 3. In germline, CDR1 is SQVTM, CDR2 ANQGSEA. The length of the CDR3 is 14 residues. The DNA for the CDR3 is TGCAGCGTTGCGACTAGCGGGATGCAAGAGACCCAGTACTTC. Residues: CSVATSGMQETQYF. Complete variable domain (other parts from reference TRBV29-1 and TRBJ2-5): SAVISQKPSRDICQRGTSLTIQCQVDSQVTMMFWYRQQPGQSLTLIATANQGSEATYESGFVIDKFPISRPNLTFSTLTVSNMSPEDSSIYLCSVATSGMQETQYFGPGTRLLVL.

There are many counts of this clonotype. This chain uses TRBV28 with TRBJ2-7, with D possibly TRBD2 on 6 matching bases. V was clipped by 6 bases and J by 1 base, with 10 bases between them. Germline loops: CDR1 MDHEN, CDR2 SYDVKM. This CDR3 is 13 amino acids long. CDR3 DNA: TGTGCCAGCAGCCCGGACTATTCCTACGAGCAGTACTTC. This gives the protein CASSPDYSYEQYF.

Details on this clonotype: One end of the junction varies from germline; a read error may be responsible. The CDR3 here is CASSRQGRSGELLF. The CDR3 DNA sequence: TGTGCCAGCAGCAGGCAGGGGAGGTCCGGGGAGCTGTTATTT. The V and J genes are TRBV25-1 and TRBJ2-2; D is tentatively TRBD1 or TRBD2 (6 bases each). The CDR3 is 14 residues long. Germline-derived CDR1 and CDR2 are MGHDK and SYGVNS.

This clonotype was seen many times. The rearrangement links TRBV7-2 to TRBJ1-1, with 7 positions matching TRBD1. CDR3 size: 15 residues. Germline V CDR1 and CDR2: SGHTA, FQGNSA. Germline trimming cut 2 bases from V and 10 bases from J; bases unmatched to any gene: 13. CDR3 sequence (DNA): TGTGCCAGCAGCTTATACGTAGGGGGCCAGGGAGGAGCTTTCTTT. Translated, it gives CASSLYVGGQGGAFF.

As regards this clonotype: Lacking the conserved final phenylalanine or tryptophan, this CDR3 likely reflects a read error. The chain employs TRBV7-9 and TRBJ1-2; no definite D call. The CDR3 covers 11 residues. Per the germline V gene, CDR1 is SEHNR and CDR2 is FQNEAQ (reference sequence). V lost 3 bases and J 7 bases, leaving 6 bases between the germline ends. The CDR3 region has the DNA TGTGCCAGCAGCTTGATGATTGGCTACACCTAC. Its translation: CASSLMIGYTY.

V usage is TRBV28 and J usage is TRBJ2-7; 10 nucleotides agree with TRBD2. Germline CDR1 and CDR2: MDHEN and SYDVKM. CDR3 length: 15 amino acids. Trimming removed 3 bases from V and 4 bases from J; junction bases left unmatched: 6. This chain's CDR3 is CASSFQREGLYEQYF. CDR3 bases: TGTGCCAGCAGTTTCCAGCGGGAGGGCCTGTACGAGCAGTACTTC.

The CDR3 is CASSHSPVTDTQYF. CDR3 DNA: TGTGCCAGCAGTCACTCCCCCGTCACAGATACGCAGTATTTT. V usage is TRBV12-3 or TRBV12-4 and J usage is TRBJ2-3, with no clear D. Trimming took 5 bases from V and 2 from J, leaving 11 bases between them. The CDR3 loop spans 14 amino acids.

The V gene is TRBV19, the J gene TRBJ2-7; D is uncertain. The CDR3 has 13 residues. Germline V gene lookup returns CDR1 LNHDA and CDR2 SQIVND (reference sequence). V was clipped by 5 bases and J by 0 bases, with 8 bases between them. The CDR3 DNA reads as TGTGCCAGTAGTCCCACTAACTCCTACGAGCAGTACTTC. Translated, it gives CASSPTNSYEQYF.

The rearrangement joins TRBV6-5 to TRBJ2-2, with 10 bases lining up with TRBD1. With 7 bases clipped from V and 5 bases from J, the junction kept 7 bases outside the gene matches. Germline-derived CDR1 and CDR2 are MNHEY and SVGAGI. The CDR3 sequence is 15 residues long. The CDR3 nucleotides read TGTGCCAGCACTTATGGGACAGGGGTTACCGGGGAGCTGTTTTTT. Amino acids: CASTYGTGVTGELFF.

J is TRBJ1-5 and V is TRBV20-1, with D uncertain. The CDR3 contains 14 residues. V lost 0 bases and J lost 3, with 9 bases in between. Germline V gives CDR1 DFQATT, CDR2 SNEGSKA (reference sequence). CDR3 sequence (DNA): TGCAGTGCTAGAGATCTGATTATCAATCAGCCCCAGCATTTT. This encodes CSARDLIINQPQHF.

This clonotype has only one observation. This chain joins TRBV6-2 or TRBV6-3 and TRBJ2-2, with D perhaps TRBD1 (5 bases). The germline V gene has CDR1 MNHEY and CDR2 SVGEGT. The CDR3 is 12 residues long. V was shortened by 7 bases and J by 8 bases, with 11 bases between the two germline ends. CDR3 protein: CASTRQLGELFF. The CDR3 nucleotides are TGTGCCAGCACCAGACAGTTAGGGGAGCTGTTTTTT.

Turning to this clonotype: Since no conserved phenylalanine or tryptophan closes the CDR3, a read error is the likely cause. The V and J genes are TRBV11-2 and TRBJ2-1, with 8 bases lining up with TRBD2. Germline-derived CDR1 and CDR2 are SGHAT and FQNNGV. The V segment lost 4 bases and the J segment 12 bases; nucleotides outside the gene matches: 14. The CDR3 contains 15 residues. The CDR3 DNA follows: TGTGCCAGCAGCTCCGGGACTAGTAGAAACGATGCGCAGTTCATC. Protein sequence: CASSSGTSRNDAQFI.

A note on this clonotype: A read error may be the cause here, since a much bigger clone is one base away. This chain links TRBV4-3 with TRBJ2-7, with D tentatively TRBD1 (5 bases). This CDR3 is built from 17 residues. From germline, CDR1 is LGHNA and CDR2 YSLEER. V lost 0 bases and J lost 2, with 17 bases in between. CDR3 protein: CASSQERKGILTYEQYF. CDR3 bases: TGCGCCAGCAGCCAAGAGAGGAAGGGGATACTGACCTACGAGCAGTACTTC.

With regard to this clonotype: One junction end disagrees with the germline gene, perhaps due to a read error. This rearrangement joins TRBV24-1 to TRBJ2-1; D uncertain. Germline assignment: CDR1 KGHDR and CDR2 SFDVKD. This CDR3 region has 16 residues. CDR3 amino acids: CATSDFGPSSNNEQFF. CDR3 in DNA: TGTGCCACCAGTGATTTCGGCCCGAGCTCCAACAATGAGCAGTTCTTC.

This clonotype appeared many times. The CDR3 protein is CASSYATGNIRTDTQYF. The CDR3 nucleotides are TGTGCCAGCAGCTACGCCACAGGGAACATCCGCACAGATACGCAGTATTTT. The chain is built from TRBV2 and TRBJ2-3; D is possibly TRBD1 (6 bases). This CDR3 has 17 residues. CDR1 and CDR2 from the germline V gene are SNHLY and FYNNEI. The V and J ends lost 6 bases and 1 base respectively, with 20 bases between them.

The chain carries TRBV14 and TRBJ1-2; maybe TRBD1 (6 bases). Germline values: CDR1 SGHDN, CDR2 FVKESK. Deletions cut 8 bases from V and 1 base from J, with 11 bases between. The CDR3 totals 13 residues. CDR3 residues: CASGNRVNYGYTF. Here the CDR3 DNA reads TGTGCCAGCGGGAACAGGGTTAACTATGGCTACACCTTC. The full variable domain, its missing parts supplied by reference TRBV14 and TRBJ1-2, is EAGVTQFPSHSVIEKGQTVTLRCDPISGHDNLYWYRRVMGKEIKFLLHFVKESKQDESGMPNNRFLAERTGGTYSTLKVQPAELEDSGVYFCASGNRVNYGYTFGSGTRLTVV.

Concerning this clonotype itself: A read error may be the cause here, since a much bigger clone is one base away. No DNA is shown, since the ends of the CDR3 on it are uncertain; the CDR3 is the one TCRdb lists. V and J are TRBV29-1 and TRBJ2-2; the listed D gene, TRBD1, was not tested against the DNA. The CDR3 is 15 amino acids in total, end residues counted. In germline, CDR1 is SQVTM, CDR2 ANQGSEA. CDR3 sequence: CSVEEVGRGTGELVF.